What follows are 26 T cell receptor beta chains derived from one specimen sequenced in a study of response to subunit inactivated influenza vaccine. TCRdb recomputed calls from the RT-PCR reads with MiXCR, one row per CDR3 protein. Of 500,000 or so distinct CDR3 sequences in the sample, approximately 15% are singletons; the top ten hold roughly 3%. The input for sequencing was CD4+ T cells sorted from PBMCs, taken around 2 years after vaccination. The receptor set was obtained from a man between 50 and 69 years old who received an inactivated influenza vaccine.

The gene calls are TRBV5-7 and TRBJ1-2, with 7 bases identical to TRBD1. TRBV5-7 has ORF status, its function being uncertain. The ends lost 8 bases at V and 5 bases at J; junction bases unmatched: 9. This CDR3 has 13 residues. The CDR3 protein is CARRTGQQYGYTF. CDR3 coding DNA: TGTGCCAGGAGAACGGGACAGCAGTATGGCTACACCTTC.

The chain links TRBV4-1 to TRBJ2-2; D gene ambiguous. Germline V gene lookup returns CDR1 MGHRA and CDR2 YSYEKL. The ends were cut back, 2 bases at V and 8 bases at J, with 15 bases in the middle. This CDR3 is built from 15 residues. This CDR3 is CASSQFPLETGELFF. The CDR3 DNA sequence: TGCGCCAGCAGCCAATTCCCCCTCGAAACGGGGGAGCTGTTTTTT.

The chain has TRBV12-3 or TRBV12-4 and TRBJ2-2; either TRBD1 or TRBD2 may fit D (5 bases each). The CDR3 has 16 amino acids. V lost 8 bases to trimming and J lost 2 bases, with 18 bases between them. This CDR3 is CASGKLRGLNTGELFF. The CDR3 DNA sequence: TGTGCCAGCGGAAAATTACGGGGCCTTAACACCGGGGAGCTGTTTTTT.

The chain employs TRBV7-2 and TRBJ2-5; TRBD2 might be the D (5 bases). V was cut by 1 base and J by 7 bases, with 7 bases left in between. Germline CDR1 and CDR2: SGHTA and FQGNSA. This CDR3 has 12 residues. For the CDR3, the DNA is TGTGCCAGCAGCTTAGGGACTGGGACCCAGTACTTC. Protein sequence: CASSLGTGTQYF.

This clonotype was found a few times. This chain links TRBV4-3 with TRBJ2-1, with 10 bases matching TRBD2. Trimming took 4 bases from V and 6 from J; bases not matched to a gene: 3. Germline V gives CDR1 LGHNA, CDR2 YSLEER. The CDR3 consists of 14 residues. CDR3 nucleotide sequence: TGCGCCAGCAGCCCCCGGACTAGCGGCAATGAGCAGTTCTTC. Protein product: CASSPRTSGNEQFF.

This clonotype was seen a handful of times. The J gene is TRBJ2-7, the V gene TRBV4-3; D gene unclear. Germline V gives CDR1 LGHNA, CDR2 YSLEER. The CDR3 runs to 13 residues. Trimming stripped 2 bases from V and 3 bases from J, with 8 bases between. The CDR3 nucleotides are TGCGCCAGCAGCCAACGACATCACTACGAGCAGTACTTC. It codes for CASSQRHHYEQYF.

This clonotype was seen more than once but under ten times. J is TRBJ1-6 and V is TRBV30; D is ambiguous. This CDR3 has 15 residues. Between the trimmed V and J ends, which lost 4 bases and 0 bases, there was a span of 10 bases. Looked up from germline, CDR1 is GTSNPN and CDR2 is SVGIG (reference sequence). For the CDR3, the DNA is TGTGCCTGGATGAGGCAGAGCTCCTATAATTCACCCCTCCACTTT. Protein: CAWMRQSSYNSPLHF.

The chain is built from TRBV6-1 and TRBJ1-1, with D hard to call. V shed 6 bases and J shed 1 base, with 12 bases lying between them. This CDR3 has 14 residues. Germline loops: CDR1 MNHNS, CDR2 SASEGT. As DNA, the CDR3 is TGTGCCAGCAGCCTCCGGGCCACGAACACTGAAGCTTTCTTT. Amino acid sequence: CASSLRATNTEAFF.

The chain carries TRBV7-9 and TRBJ1-4; 7 bases fit TRBD1. The CDR3 runs 17 residues. Trimming at V came to 5 bases and at J to 0 bases, leaving 9 bases not matched to a gene. Germline V gene data show CDR1 as SEHNR and CDR2 as FQNEAQ (reference sequence). This CDR3 reads CASSPDGTAATNEKLFF. The CDR3 DNA follows: TGTGCCAGCAGCCCAGATGGGACAGCAGCAACTAATGAAAAACTGTTTTTT.

This chain uses TRBV14 with TRBJ1-2; unclear D gene. In germline, CDR1 is SGHDN, CDR2 FVKESK. V lost 1 base and J 8 bases, leaving 11 bases between the germline ends. The length of the CDR3 is 13 residues. This CDR3 is CASSQVTAGGYTF. CDR3 DNA: TGTGCCAGCAGCCAAGTAACAGCCGGGGGCTACACCTTC. The full variable domain, in which reference TRBV14 and TRBJ1-2 provide the parts outside the CDR3, is EAGVTQFPSHSVIEKGQTVTLRCDPISGHDNLYWYRRVMGKEIKFLLHFVKESKQDESGMPNNRFLAERTGGTYSTLKVQPAELEDSGVYFCASSQVTAGGYTFGSGTRLTVV.

The gene calls are TRBV4-2 and TRBJ2-5; D not certain. V lost 4 bases to trimming and J lost 2 bases, with 11 bases between them. The CDR3 has 14 residues. Germline CDR1 LGHNA, CDR2 YNFKEQ. The CDR3: CASSPGSNQETQYF. In nucleotides, the CDR3 is TGTGCCAGCAGCCCAGGTTCTAATCAAGAGACCCAGTACTTC.

A few counts support this clonotype. V is TRBV5-1 and J is TRBJ1-4; maybe TRBD1 (6 bases). There are 14 residues in the CDR3. CDR1 is SGHRS, CDR2 YFSETQ, per germline. V was shortened by 0 bases and J by 13 bases, with 16 bases between the two germline ends. CDR3 coding DNA: TGCGCCAGCAGCTTGGAAAGGCAACGGGGGGCACTGTTTTTT. Protein product: CASSLERQRGALFF.

The V call is TRBV15, the J call TRBJ1-1; no firm D call. Deletions cut 0 bases from V and 1 base from J, with 12 bases between. The germline CDR1 and CDR2 sequences are LNHNV and YYDKDF (reference sequence). The CDR3 is 16 residues long. The CDR3: CATSRDLVRTNTEAFF. The CDR3 coding sequence is TGTGCCACCAGCAGAGATCTCGTCAGGACGAACACTGAAGCTTTCTTT. Full variable domain (remainder filled in from reference TRBV15 and TRBJ1-1): DAMVIQNPRYQVTQFGKPVTLSCSQTLNHNVMYWYQQKSSQAPKLLFHYYDKDFNNEADTPDNFQSRRPNTSFCFLDIRSPGLGDTAMYLCATSRDLVRTNTEAFFGQGTRLTVV.

This chain connects TRBV12-3 or TRBV12-4 to TRBJ1-4; TRBD1 agrees at 9 bases. This CDR3 has 13 residues. V dropped 6 bases and J dropped 10; count of bases not matched to a gene: 6. In DNA, the CDR3 is TGTGCCAGCAGAGGGACAGGGATGGGAAAACTGTTTTTT. Its protein product is CASRGTGMGKLFF.

The chain joins TRBV12-3 or TRBV12-4 to TRBJ1-4; D not certain. The germline V and J ends were trimmed by 4 bases and 3 bases, with 3 bases remaining between them. The CDR3 runs 12 residues. This CDR3 reads CASSWSNEKLFF. The CDR3 DNA reads TGTGCCAGCAGTTGGTCTAATGAAAAACTGTTTTTT.

This clonotype was picked up many times. This chain connects TRBV10-1 to TRBJ2-1, with D perhaps TRBD2 (5 bases). Germline assignment: CDR1 WNHNN and CDR2 SYGVQD (reference sequence). V dropped 0 bases and J dropped 7 bases, with 16 bases sitting between them. CDR3 length equals 16 residues. In nucleotides, the CDR3 is TGCGCCAGCAGTGAGTCCGGTCTAGCAAGTCTGAATGAGCAGTTCTTC. This gives the protein CASSESGLASLNEQFF.

This clonotype was counted between two and nine times. The V call is TRBV2, the J call TRBJ2-1; D unclear. CDR3 length equals 13 residues. From germline, CDR1 is SNHLY and CDR2 FYNNEI. Trimming removed 4 bases at V and 5 bases at J, with 9 bases between. For the CDR3, the DNA is TGTGCCAGCAGTGGTTACAGTGACAATGAGCAGTTCTTC. The encoded protein is CASSGYSDNEQFF.

This clonotype was picked up a small number of times. V is TRBV4-1 and J is TRBJ1-6; no clear D gene. CDR3 length: 17 residues. Germline V gives CDR1 MGHRA, CDR2 YSYEKL. V lost 1 base, J lost 0 bases, and 10 bases lay in between. The CDR3 nucleotides read TGCGCCAGCAGCCAAGTTGTACAGAGCTCCTATAATTCACCCCTCCACTTT. This codes for CASSQVVQSSYNSPLHF.

The rearrangement uses TRBV10-3 and TRBJ2-5, with 8 bases aligning to TRBD1. CDR3 size: 13 residues. CDR1 ENHRY and CDR2 SYGVKD come from the germline V gene. Trimming cost V 5 bases and J 4 bases; bases outside gene matches: 3. The CDR3 reads CAISPRGRETQYF. CDR3 DNA sequence: TGTGCCATCAGTCCCAGGGGGCGAGAGACCCAGTACTTC.

CDR3 DNA sequence: TGTGCCAGCAGCTCGGTGCGACAGGGGGGCACCGGGGAGCTGTTTTTT. It is translated as CASSSVRQGGTGELFF. V and J are TRBV5-5 and TRBJ2-2; 9 bases match TRBD1. Per the germline V gene, CDR1 is SGHKS and CDR2 is YYEKEE (reference sequence). The V segment lost 3 bases and the J segment 4 bases; nucleotides outside the gene matches: 7. This CDR3 is built from 16 residues.

This clonotype has more than one count but fewer than ten. V and J are TRBV4-1 and TRBJ2-7; D call uncertain. CDR1 and CDR2 from the germline V gene are MGHRA and YSYEKL. V lost 0 bases and J 6 bases, leaving 12 bases between the germline ends. The length of the CDR3 is 14 residues. CDR3 DNA: TGCGCCAGCAGCCAAGAGTGGCGGATGGGCGAGCAGTACTTC. Protein product: CASSQEWRMGEQYF.

This clonotype has only a few counts. This rearrangement joins TRBV29-1 to TRBJ2-4; 9 bases map to TRBD1. Germline assignment: CDR1 SQVTM and CDR2 ANQGSEA. Trimming at V came to 6 bases and at J to 9 bases, leaving 12 bases not matched to a gene. The CDR3 spans 14 residues. For the CDR3, the DNA is TGCAGCGTCCACTGGCCGGGACAGGGTTCCATTCAGTACTTC. Amino acids: CSVHWPGQGSIQYF.

This clonotype appeared a few times. V is TRBV20-1 and J is TRBJ2-1, with D uncertain. The CDR3 covers 12 residues. V lost 1 base, J lost 9 bases, and 10 bases lay in between. The germline V gene has CDR1 DFQATT and CDR2 SNEGSKA (reference sequence). The CDR3, as DNA: TGCAGTGCTAGAGGCCCAGCCGGTGAGCAGTTCTTC. Translation gives CSARGPAGEQFF.

This clonotype was seen a few times. The CDR3 sequence: CASSQGGPNSETQYF. The CDR3 DNA reads as TGCGCCAGCAGCCAAGGGGGGCCAAATAGCGAGACCCAGTACTTC. The genes are TRBV4-1 and TRBJ2-5, with D possibly matching TRBD1 (6 bases). CDR3 size: 15 residues. V was pared by 1 base and J by 5 bases, with 14 bases between. The germline V gene has CDR1 MGHRA and CDR2 YSYEKL.

This clonotype has a count of ten or more. J is TRBJ2-5 and V is TRBV9; TRBD1 or TRBD2 may be the D gene (5 bases each). The V gene lost 0 bases and the J gene lost 5 bases, with 8 bases spanning the gap. The CDR3 covers 13 residues. Germline CDR1 is SGDLS and CDR2 is YYNGEE. CDR3 DNA: TGTGCCAGCAGCGTAGAGGGACGGGAGACCCAGTACTTC. Translated: CASSVEGRETQYF.

The chain joins TRBV5-6 to TRBJ2-2, with D unresolved. The germline V gene encodes CDR1 SGHDT and CDR2 YYEEEE. The CDR3 contains 14 residues. Between the trimmed V and J ends, which lost 4 bases and 7 bases, there was a span of 14 bases. The CDR3 DNA is TGTGCCAGCAGCAAGGACCGTAGACACGGGGAGCTGTTTTTT. Encoded protein: CASSKDRRHGELFF.